This TCR beta chain was sequenced in a study of OX40 agonist ivuxolimab in advanced cancers. At the level of the study: Ivuxolimab, which is an agonistic anti-OX40 (CD134) antibody, was administered to the patients. In this trial design, patients received ivuxolimab intravenously at 0.01 to 10 mg/kg every 2 weeks.

Using immunoSEQ multiplex PCR, the repertoire was profiled, and TCRdb retains in-frame clones only, with some absent. The data hold 23,000 or so clones, with approximately 91% observed a single time. Germline assignment: CDR1 PRHDT and CDR2 FYEKMQ (reference sequence). The CDR3 runs to 13 residues. V lost 2 bases to trimming and J lost 2 bases, with 6 bases between them. This chain uses TRBV13 with TRBJ1-1; the D gene is possibly TRBD1 (5 bases). The sequences come from CD4+ or CD8+ T cells sorted from blood, collected in a trial of the OX40 agonist ivuxolimab. The sequence was obtained from an adult with an advanced solid tumor such as melanoma, head and neck, liver or kidney cancer. This CDR3 is CASSLRGNTEAFF. CDR3 DNA: TGTGCCAGCAGCTTAAGGGGAAACACTGAAGCTTTCTTT.